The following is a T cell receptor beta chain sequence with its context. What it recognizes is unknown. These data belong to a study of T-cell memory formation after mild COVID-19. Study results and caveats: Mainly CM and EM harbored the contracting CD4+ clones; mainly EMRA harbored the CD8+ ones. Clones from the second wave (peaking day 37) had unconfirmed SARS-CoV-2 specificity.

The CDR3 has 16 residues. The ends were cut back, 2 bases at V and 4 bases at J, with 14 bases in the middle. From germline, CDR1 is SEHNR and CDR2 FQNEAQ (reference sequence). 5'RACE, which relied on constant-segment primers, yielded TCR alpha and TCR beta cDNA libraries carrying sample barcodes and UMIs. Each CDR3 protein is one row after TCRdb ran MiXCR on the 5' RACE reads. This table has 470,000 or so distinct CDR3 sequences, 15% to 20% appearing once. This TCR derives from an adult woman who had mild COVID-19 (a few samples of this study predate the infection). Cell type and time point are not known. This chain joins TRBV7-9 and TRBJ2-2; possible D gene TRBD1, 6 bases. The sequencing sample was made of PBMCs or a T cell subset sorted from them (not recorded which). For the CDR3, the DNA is TGTGCCAGCAGCTTACGCAGGGGATGGGGCACCGGGGAGCTGTTTTTT. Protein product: CASSLRRGWGTGELFF.